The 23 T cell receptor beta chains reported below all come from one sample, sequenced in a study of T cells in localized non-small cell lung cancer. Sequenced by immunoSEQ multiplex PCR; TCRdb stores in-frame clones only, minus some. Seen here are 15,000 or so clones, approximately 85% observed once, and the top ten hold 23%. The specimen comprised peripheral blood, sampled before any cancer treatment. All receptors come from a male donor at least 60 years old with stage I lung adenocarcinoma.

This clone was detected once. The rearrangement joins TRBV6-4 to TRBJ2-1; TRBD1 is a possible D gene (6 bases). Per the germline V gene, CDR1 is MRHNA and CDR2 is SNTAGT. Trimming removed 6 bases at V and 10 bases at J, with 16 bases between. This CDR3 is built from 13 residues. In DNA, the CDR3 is TGTGCCAGCAGCCTACAGCCCGGGACAGAGCAGTTCTTC. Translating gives CASSLQPGTEQFF.

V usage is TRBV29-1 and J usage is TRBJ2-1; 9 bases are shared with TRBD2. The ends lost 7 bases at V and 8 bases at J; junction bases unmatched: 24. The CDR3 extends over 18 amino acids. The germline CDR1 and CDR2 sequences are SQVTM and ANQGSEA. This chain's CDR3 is CSGVYSSGKSRGVHEQFF. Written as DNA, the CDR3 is TGCAGCGGGGTGTATTCTAGCGGGAAGAGTCGGGGGGTCCATGAGCAGTTCTTC.

Here the CDR3 DNA reads TGTGCCAGTCAAGGGGCAGCGCCGTGGGAGCAGTACTTC. It specifies CASQGAAPWEQYF. The chain carries TRBV28 and TRBJ2-7, with D maybe TRBD1 (5 bases). This CDR3 has 13 residues. CDR1 and CDR2 (germline): MDHEN, SYDVKM. The V and J ends lost 9 bases and 7 bases respectively, with 19 bases between them.

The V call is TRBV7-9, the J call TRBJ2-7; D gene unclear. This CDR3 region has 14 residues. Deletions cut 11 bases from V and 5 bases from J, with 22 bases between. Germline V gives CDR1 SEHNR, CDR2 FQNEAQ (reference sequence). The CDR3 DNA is TGTGCCGGCACCGCACTGGGTGGGGAAAACGAGCAGTACTTC. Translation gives CAGTALGGENEQYF. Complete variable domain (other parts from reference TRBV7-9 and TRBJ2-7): DTGVSQNPRHKITKRGQNVTFRCDPISEHNRLYWYRQTLGQGPEFLTYFQNEAQLEKSRLLSDRFSAERPKGSFSTLEIQRTEQGDSAMYLCAGTALGGENEQYFGPGTRLTVT.

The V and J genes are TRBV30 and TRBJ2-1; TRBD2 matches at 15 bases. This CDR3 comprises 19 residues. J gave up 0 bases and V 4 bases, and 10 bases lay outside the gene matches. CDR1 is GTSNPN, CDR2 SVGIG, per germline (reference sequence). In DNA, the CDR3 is TGTGCCTGGAACTTCCCGGGACTAGCGGGAGGCTTCTCCTACAATGAGCAGTTCTTC. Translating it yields CAWNFPGLAGGFSYNEQFF.

CDR3 protein: CASSSNLDQPQHF. CDR3 sequence (DNA): TGTGCCAGCAGCTCAAATCTTGATCAGCCCCAGCATTTT. J is TRBJ1-5 and V is TRBV5-6; D remains unclear. V dropped 3 bases and J dropped 5 bases, with 9 bases sitting between them. Per the germline V gene, CDR1 is SGHDT and CDR2 is YYEEEE. This CDR3 spans 13 amino acids.

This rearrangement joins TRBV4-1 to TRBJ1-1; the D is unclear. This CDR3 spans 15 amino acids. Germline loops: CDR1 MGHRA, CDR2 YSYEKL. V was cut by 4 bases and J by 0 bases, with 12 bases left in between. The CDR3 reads CASSLDQALNTEAFF. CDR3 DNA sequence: TGCGCCAGCAGCCTGGACCAAGCCCTGAACACTGAAGCTTTCTTT.

CDR3 nucleotides: TGTGCCACCAGCAGAGATAGGGGATCACCCCTCCACTTT. It specifies CATSRDRGSPLHF. The chain couples TRBV15 to TRBJ1-6; D perhaps matches TRBD1 (5 bases). This CDR3 spans 13 amino acids. Per the germline V gene, CDR1 is LNHNV and CDR2 is YYDKDF (reference sequence). V lost 0 bases and J lost 10, with 7 bases in between.

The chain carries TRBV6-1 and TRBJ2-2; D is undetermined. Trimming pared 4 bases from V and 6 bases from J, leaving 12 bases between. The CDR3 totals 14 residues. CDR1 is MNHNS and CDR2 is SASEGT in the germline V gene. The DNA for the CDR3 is TGTGCCAGCAGTGGGTGGGGAATCCCCGGGGAGCTGTTTTTT. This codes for CASSGWGIPGELFF.

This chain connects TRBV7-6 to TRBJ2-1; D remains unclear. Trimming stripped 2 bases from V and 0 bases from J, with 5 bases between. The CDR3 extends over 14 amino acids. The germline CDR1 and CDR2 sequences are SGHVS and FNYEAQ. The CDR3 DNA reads TGTGCCAGCAGCTTAAGACGCTCCTACAATGAGCAGTTCTTC. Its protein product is CASSLRRSYNEQFF.

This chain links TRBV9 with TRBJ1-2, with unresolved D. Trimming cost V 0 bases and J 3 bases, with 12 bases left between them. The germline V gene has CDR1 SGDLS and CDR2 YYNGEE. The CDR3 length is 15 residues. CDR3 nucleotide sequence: TGTGCCAGCAGCGTAGACGCCGACGGGTACTATGGCTACACCTTC. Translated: CASSVDADGYYGYTF.

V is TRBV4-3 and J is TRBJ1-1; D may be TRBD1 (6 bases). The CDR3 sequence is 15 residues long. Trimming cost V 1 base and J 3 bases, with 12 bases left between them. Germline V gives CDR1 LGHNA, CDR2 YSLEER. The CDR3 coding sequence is TGCGCCAGCAGCCAAGCCGTCGGGGGGCACACTGAAGCTTTCTTT. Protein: CASSQAVGGHTEAFF.

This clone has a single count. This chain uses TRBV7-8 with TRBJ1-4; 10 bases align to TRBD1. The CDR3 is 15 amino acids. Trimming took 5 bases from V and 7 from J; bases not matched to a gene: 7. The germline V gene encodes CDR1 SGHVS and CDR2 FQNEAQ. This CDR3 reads CASSQPRDRGEKLFF. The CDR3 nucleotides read TGTGCCAGCAGCCAACCCCGGGACAGGGGTGAAAAACTGTTTTTT.

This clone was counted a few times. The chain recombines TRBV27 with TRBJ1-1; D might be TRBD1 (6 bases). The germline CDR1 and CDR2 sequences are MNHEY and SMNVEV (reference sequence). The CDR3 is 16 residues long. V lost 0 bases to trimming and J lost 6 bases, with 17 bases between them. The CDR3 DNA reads TGTGCCAGCAGTTTATCGATGGGGGGGGGACACTCTGAAGCTTTCTTT. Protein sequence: CASSLSMGGGHSEAFF.

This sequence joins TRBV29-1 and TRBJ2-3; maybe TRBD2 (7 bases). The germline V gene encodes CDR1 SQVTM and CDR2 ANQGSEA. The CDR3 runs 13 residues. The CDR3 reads CFAKGGSTDTQYF. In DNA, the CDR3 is TGCTTCGCGAAGGGGGGGAGCACAGATACGCAGTATTTT.

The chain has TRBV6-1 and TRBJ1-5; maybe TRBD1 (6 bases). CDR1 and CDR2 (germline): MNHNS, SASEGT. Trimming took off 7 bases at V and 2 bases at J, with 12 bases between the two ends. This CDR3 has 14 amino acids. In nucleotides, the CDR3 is TGTGCCAGCACCGGGAACAGGGGCAATCAGCCCCAGCATTTT. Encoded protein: CASTGNRGNQPQHF.

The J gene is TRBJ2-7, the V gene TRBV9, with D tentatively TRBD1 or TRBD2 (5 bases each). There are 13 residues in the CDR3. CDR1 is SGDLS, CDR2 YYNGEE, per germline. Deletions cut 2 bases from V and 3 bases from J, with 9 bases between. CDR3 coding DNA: TGTGCCAGCAGCGTGGGGGACGACTACGAGCAGTACTTC. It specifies CASSVGDDYEQYF.

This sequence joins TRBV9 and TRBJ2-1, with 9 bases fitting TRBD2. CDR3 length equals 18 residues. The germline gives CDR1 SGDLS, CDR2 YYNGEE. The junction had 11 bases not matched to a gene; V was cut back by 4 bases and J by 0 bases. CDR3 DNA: TGTGCCAGCAGCCCCGAAGCTAGCGGGATAAGCTCCTACAATGAGCAGTTCTTC. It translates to CASSPEASGISSYNEQFF.

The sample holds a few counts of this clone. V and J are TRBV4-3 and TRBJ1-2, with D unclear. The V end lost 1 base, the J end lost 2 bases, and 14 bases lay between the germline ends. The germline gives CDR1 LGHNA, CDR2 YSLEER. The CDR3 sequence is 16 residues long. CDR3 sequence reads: CASSQGWALVNYGYTF. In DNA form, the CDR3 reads TGCGCCAGCAGCCAAGGTTGGGCCCTAGTCAACTATGGCTACACCTTC.

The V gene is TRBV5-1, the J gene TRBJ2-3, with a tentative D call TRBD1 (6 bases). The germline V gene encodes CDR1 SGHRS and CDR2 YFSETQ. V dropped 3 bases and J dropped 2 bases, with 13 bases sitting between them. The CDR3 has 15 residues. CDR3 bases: TGCGCCAGCAGCTCTCGGACAGCAAACACAGATACGCAGTATTTT. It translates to CASSSRTANTDTQYF.

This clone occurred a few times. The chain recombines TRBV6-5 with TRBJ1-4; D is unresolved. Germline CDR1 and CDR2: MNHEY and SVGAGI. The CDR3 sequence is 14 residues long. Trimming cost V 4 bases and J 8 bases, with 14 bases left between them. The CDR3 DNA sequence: TGTGCCAGCAGTTCCCCCGGGGTTCGAGAAAAACTGTTTTTT. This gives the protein CASSSPGVREKLFF.

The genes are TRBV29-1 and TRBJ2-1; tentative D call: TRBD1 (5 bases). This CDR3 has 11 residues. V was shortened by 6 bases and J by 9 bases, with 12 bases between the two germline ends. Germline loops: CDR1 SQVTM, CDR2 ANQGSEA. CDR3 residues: CSVQDSSEQFF. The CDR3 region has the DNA TGCAGCGTCCAAGACAGCAGTGAGCAGTTCTTC.

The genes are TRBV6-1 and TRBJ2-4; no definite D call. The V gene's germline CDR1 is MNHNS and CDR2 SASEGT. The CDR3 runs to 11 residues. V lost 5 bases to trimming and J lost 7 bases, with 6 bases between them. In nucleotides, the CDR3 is TGTGCCAGCAGTTTTAGCAACATTCAGTACTTC. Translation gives CASSFSNIQYF.